These 20 T cell receptor beta chains came from one sample sequenced in a study of shared clonotypes between healthy human individuals (dated by TCRdb to about 2020). The library was produced with the immunoSEQ multiplex PCR assay. TCRdb obtained this table from immuneACCESS and retained in-frame rearrangements with V and J assigned. These tables miss some clones; where compared with another copy, unresolved V genes account for less than half of the shortfall, and the remainder is unexplained. The sample data list 2,100,000 or so clones, and approximately 94% of these were observed just once. The ten largest account for around 0.13% of the sample. The sample consisted of naive CD4+ T cells sorted from blood. This specimen's cell subset or site label, interpreted: CD45RA+ positively selected. These receptors originate from a man aged 18 to 35 in good health.

Written as DNA, the CDR3 is TGTGCCAGCAGCTCAACGCGGACGACAGGGAGAAGTAGTACTGAAGCTTTCTTT. It yields the protein CASSSTRTTGRSSTEAFF. The chain combines TRBV7-9 with TRBJ1-1, with 7 bases lining up with TRBD1. CDR3 length equals 18 residues. Germline values: CDR1 SEHNR, CDR2 FQNEAQ (reference sequence). V trimming: 4 bases; J trimming: 5 bases; junction bases outside the gene matches: 19.

The chain carries TRBV6-6 and TRBJ1-2; no reliable D call. CDR1 is MNHNY, CDR2 SVGAGI, per germline (reference sequence). CDR3 length equals 15 residues. The V gene lost 0 bases and the J gene lost 0 bases, with 8 bases spanning the gap. In DNA form, the CDR3 reads TGTGCCAGCAGTTACTCTCCAGAATCTAACTATGGCTACACCTTC. Encoded protein: CASSYSPESNYGYTF.

V and J are TRBV7-3 and TRBJ2-2, with TRBD2 identical over 7 bases. CDR3 length: 16 residues. The ends lost 6 bases at V and 5 bases at J; junction bases unmatched: 12. Germline CDR1 SGHTA, CDR2 FQGTGA. CDR3 DNA sequence: TGTGCCAGCAGGGCCCCTAGCGGCGAGGGAACCGGGGAGCTGTTTTTT. Amino acid sequence: CASRAPSGEGTGELFF.

The chain is built from TRBV19 and TRBJ1-1, with D maybe TRBD1 (5 bases). The CDR3 is 15 residues long. Trimming cost V 3 bases and J 1 base, with 12 bases left between them. Germline loops: CDR1 LNHDA, CDR2 SQIVND (reference sequence). This CDR3 reads CASSMGGRTNTEAFF. The CDR3, as DNA: TGTGCCAGTAGTATGGGGGGACGGACGAACACTGAAGCTTTCTTT.

This clone was observed once. J is TRBJ2-1 and V is TRBV29-1; D ambiguous. The V end was cut by 5 bases, the J end by 1 base, with 12 bases between. The germline V gene encodes CDR1 SQVTM and CDR2 ANQGSEA. The CDR3 is 14 amino acids. CDR3 sequence (DNA): TGCAGCGTTATACGGTTTTCGTCCTACAATGAGCAGTTCTTC. Protein product: CSVIRFSSYNEQFF.

This clone appeared once. V is TRBV11-2 and J is TRBJ2-7, with a tentative D call TRBD2 (6 bases). This CDR3 is 14 amino acids long. Germline CDR1 and CDR2: SGHAT and FQNNGV. Deletions cut 2 bases from V and 4 bases from J, with 12 bases between. The CDR3 reads CASSLSIGGYEQYF. DNA for the CDR3: TGTGCCAGCAGCTTATCAATTGGGGGGTACGAGCAGTACTTC.

The CDR3 region is CASSREWGQPQHF. CDR3 coding DNA: TGTGCCAGCAGCAGGGAGTGGGGTCAGCCCCAGCATTTT. J is TRBJ1-5 and V is TRBV6-4, with TRBD1 as a possible D gene (5 bases). Germline V gives CDR1 MRHNA, CDR2 SNTAGT. The CDR3 runs 13 residues. The ends were cut back, 6 bases at V and 6 bases at J, with 12 bases in the middle.

The chain carries TRBV18 and TRBJ2-1, with TRBD2 identical over 9 bases. This CDR3 has 15 residues. The ends lost 2 bases at V and 7 bases at J; junction bases unmatched: 6. Germline V lookup: CDR1 KGHSH, CDR2 LQKENI. The CDR3 protein is CASSPDSGSGNEQFF. CDR3 nucleotide sequence: TGTGCCAGCTCACCAGATAGCGGGAGTGGGAATGAGCAGTTCTTC.

CDR3 nucleotides: TGTGCCAGCAGTGATCAATCTCGGAGTACACAGCGGGGGGGCCTCTACGAGCAGTACTTC. Translation gives CASSDQSRSTQRGGLYEQYF. The V gene is TRBV6-1, the J gene TRBJ2-7; TRBD2 agrees at 10 bases. The CDR3 runs 20 residues. Trimming took 3 bases from V and 3 from J; bases not matched to a gene: 20. Germline-derived CDR1 and CDR2 are MNHNS and SASEGT.

This clone was counted once. The chain recombines TRBV5-1 with TRBJ1-2; D unclear. The germline gives CDR1 SGHRS, CDR2 YFSETQ. Trimming left V 0 bases short and J 1 base short, with 10 bases between. This CDR3 is built from 15 residues. The CDR3 is CASSLDGSHNYGYTF. Written as DNA, the CDR3 is TGCGCCAGCAGCTTGGACGGCAGCCATAACTATGGCTACACCTTC.

This CDR3 is CASSRQGTRLNYGYTF. Written as DNA, the CDR3 is TGTGCCAGCAGCCGCCAAGGGACCAGGCTGAACTATGGCTACACCTTC. The chain is built from TRBV7-9 and TRBJ1-2, with a weak D call TRBD1 (5 bases). The germline CDR1 and CDR2 sequences are SEHNR and FQNEAQ (reference sequence). CDR3 length: 16 amino acids. The V end was cut by 5 bases, the J end by 2 bases, with 18 bases between.

The V and J genes are TRBV9 and TRBJ2-1, with TRBD1 identical over 11 bases. Germline V lookup: CDR1 SGDLS, CDR2 YYNGEE. The CDR3 consists of 16 residues. V lost 0 bases to trimming and J lost 7 bases; unmatched junction nucleotides: 6. As DNA, the CDR3 is TGTGCCAGCAGCGTAGCTTTCGGGACAGGGGGGAATGAGCAGTTCTTC. Translation: CASSVAFGTGGNEQFF. The complete variable domain, with remaining parts taken from reference TRBV9 and TRBJ2-1, reads DSGVTQTPKHLITATGQRVTLRCSPRSGDLSVYWYQQSLDQGLQFLIQYYNGEERAKGNILERFSAQQFPDLHSELNLSSLELGDSALYFCASSVAFGTGGNEQFFGPGTRLTVL.

The rearrangement joins TRBV4-1 to TRBJ1-2; no firm D call. Germline CDR1 is MGHRA and CDR2 is YSYEKL. This CDR3 has 14 residues. The V end was cut by 5 bases, the J end by 4 bases, with 14 bases between. CDR3 in amino acids: CASSKGPEFYGYTF. CDR3 nucleotides: TGCGCCAGCAGCAAAGGGCCGGAGTTCTATGGCTACACCTTC.

This chain links TRBV6-6 with TRBJ1-1, with D hard to call. The CDR3 totals 11 residues. Germline loops: CDR1 MNHNY, CDR2 SVGAGI (reference sequence). Trimming shortened V by 2 bases and J by 7 bases, and 5 bases separated the two germline ends. The CDR3 sequence: CASSYMVEAFF. CDR3 nucleotide sequence: TGTGCCAGCAGTTACATGGTTGAAGCTTTCTTT.

This chain joins TRBV10-3 and TRBJ1-1; D is ambiguous. V gave up 7 bases and J gave up 4 bases, with 13 bases separating them. Germline CDR1 reads ENHRY; CDR2 reads SYGVKD. CDR3 length equals 13 residues. DNA of the CDR3: TGTGCCATCACCGAAAACAGTGCCACTGAAGCTTTCTTT. Amino acids: CAITENSATEAFF.

The chain recombines TRBV29-1 with TRBJ2-1, with 10 positions matching TRBD2. The V gene end was trimmed by 2 bases and the J gene end by 5 bases; junction bases not matched to a gene: 12. The CDR3 covers 17 residues. Germline V lookup: CDR1 SQVTM, CDR2 ANQGSEA. The CDR3 DNA reads TGCAGCGTTGAACAGCTAGCGGGAGTACGGAAAAACAATGAGCAGTTCTTC. Translating gives CSVEQLAGVRKNNEQFF.

This chain uses TRBV12-5 with TRBJ1-1; D not certain. The CDR3 covers 14 residues. V lost 8 bases, J lost 0 bases, and 13 bases lay in between. Germline CDR1 is LGHNT and CDR2 is FRNRAP. This chain's CDR3 is CASHPDVMNTEAFF. In DNA form, the CDR3 reads TGTGCTAGTCACCCGGACGTAATGAACACTGAAGCTTTCTTT.

About this clone: Other DNA variants within this sample encode the same CDR3. The rearrangement uses TRBV6-1 and TRBJ1-1; 8 nucleotides agree with TRBD1. Germline CDR1 and CDR2: MNHNS and SASEGT. Trimming at V came to 5 bases and at J to 4 bases, leaving 3 bases not matched to a gene. The CDR3 totals 13 residues. The CDR3 protein is CASSRTGGTEAFF. The CDR3 bases are TGTGCCAGCAGTAGAACAGGGGGCACTGAAGCTTTCTTT.

The chain uses TRBV28 and TRBJ2-1, with D perhaps TRBD2 (7 bases). CDR3 size: 14 residues. Per the germline V gene, CDR1 is MDHEN and CDR2 is SYDVKM. Trimming removed 4 bases at V and 7 bases at J, with 14 bases between. The CDR3 loop reads CASSSGGRWNEQFF. CDR3 DNA sequence: TGTGCCAGCAGTTCCGGGGGGCGGTGGAATGAGCAGTTCTTC.

The V gene is TRBV30, the J gene TRBJ2-5, with TRBD1 matching over 9 bases. With V trimmed by 0 bases and J by 5 bases, 10 bases remained unmatched. The CDR3 is made up of 16 amino acids. Germline lookup yields CDR1 GTSNPN and CDR2 SVGIG (reference sequence). CDR3 region: CAWSVPGTGFRETQYF. In nucleotides, the CDR3 is TGTGCCTGGAGTGTACCCGGGACAGGGTTTCGGGAGACCCAGTACTTC.